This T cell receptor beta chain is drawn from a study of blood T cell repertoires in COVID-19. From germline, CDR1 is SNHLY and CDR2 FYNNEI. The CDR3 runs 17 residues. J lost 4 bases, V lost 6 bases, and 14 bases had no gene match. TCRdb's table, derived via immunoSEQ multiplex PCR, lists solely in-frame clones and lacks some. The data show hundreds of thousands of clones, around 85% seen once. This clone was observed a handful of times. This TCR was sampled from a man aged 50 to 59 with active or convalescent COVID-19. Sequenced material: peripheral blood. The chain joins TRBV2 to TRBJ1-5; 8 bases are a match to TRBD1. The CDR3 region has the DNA TGTGCCAGCAGAAAGTCAATAGGACAGGGAACGAATCAGCCCCAGCATTTT. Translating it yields CASRKSIGQGTNQPQHF.